This T cell receptor (beta chain) was identified during a study of PD-1 blockade in mismatch repair-deficient tumors (dated by TCRdb to about 2017). The study in broad terms: The trial enrolled more than 85 consecutive patients with more than ten mismatch repair-deficient cancer types between September 2013 and September 2016, all previously treated and progressing. Tumor-associated T cell clones were tracked in the peripheral blood of patients responding to PD-1 blockade by deep sequencing of TCR CDR3 regions. Broad study findings and their caveats: After pembrolizumab, tumor-resident clones, which were often undetectable in blood before treatment, expanded rapidly and then contracted, generally ahead of radiologic responses.

The library relied on the immunoSEQ multiplex PCR assay. In TCRdb, the immuneACCESS table is reduced to in-frame sequences with V and J assigned. These tables do not hold every clone; where another copy was compared, an unresolved V gene accounts for under half, and the others remain unexplained. This sample lists more than 15,000 clones; 80% to 85% were detected once. The ten largest account for 3.4% of the sample. The germline V gene gives CDR1 as MDHEN and CDR2 as SYDVKM. The CDR3 contains 19 residues, cysteine and phenylalanine counted. Solely the CDR3 DNA is kept, with 57 bases framed from the first base. V lost 5 bases and J lost 6 bases, and the count of bases not matched to a germline gene is 21. On this clone itself: Its specific antigen is unknown. It has no much larger one-base neighbor in the sample; base qualities were not kept.

For every enrolled patient, mismatch repair deficiency was confirmed by either polymerase chain reaction or immunohistochemistry. TCR sequencing was carried out for three patients who responded to pembrolizumab therapy. Pembrolizumab PD-1 blockade was prospectively tested in advanced mismatch repair-deficient cancers, regardless of tissue of origin, in the phase II trial. Peripheral blood T cell samples were collected serially, before PD-1 blockade began and at several time points afterward. Blood sampling time points were reported as weeks after the first dose of pembrolizumab. The chain was built from TRBV28 and TRBJ2-1, with 8 bases in between that match TRBD2. The sequencing used PBMCs, collected 4 weeks after starting pembrolizumab. The clonotype comes from an adult with mismatch repair-deficient cancer. CDR3 region: CASSPPRGRDSGIFNEQFF. At the DNA level, the sequence is TGTGCCAGCAGTCCCCCCAGGGGCCGGGATAGCGGGATATTCAATGAGCAGTTCTTC. Full variable domain (CDR3 extended with the reference TRBV28 and TRBJ2-1 proteins): DVKVTQSSRYLVKRTGEKVFLECVQDMDHENMFWYRQDPGLGLRLIYFSYDVKMKEKGDIPEGYSVSREKKERFSLILESASTNQTSMYLCASSPPRGRDSGIFNEQFFGPGTRLTVL.